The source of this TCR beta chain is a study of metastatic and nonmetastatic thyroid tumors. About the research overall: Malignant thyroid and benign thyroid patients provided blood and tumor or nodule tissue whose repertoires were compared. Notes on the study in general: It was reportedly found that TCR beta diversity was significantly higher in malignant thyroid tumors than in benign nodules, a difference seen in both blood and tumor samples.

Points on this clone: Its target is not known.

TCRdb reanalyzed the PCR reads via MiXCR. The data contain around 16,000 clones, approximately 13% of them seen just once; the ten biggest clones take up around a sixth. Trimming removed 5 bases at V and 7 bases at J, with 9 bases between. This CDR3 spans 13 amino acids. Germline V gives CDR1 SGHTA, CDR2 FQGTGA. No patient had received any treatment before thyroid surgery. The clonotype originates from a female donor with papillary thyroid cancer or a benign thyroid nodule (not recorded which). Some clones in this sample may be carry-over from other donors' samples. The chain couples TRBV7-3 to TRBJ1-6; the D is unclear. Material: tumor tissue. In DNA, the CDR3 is TGTGCCAGCAGCCCCGGAATAAATTCACCCCTCCACTTT. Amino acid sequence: CASSPGINSPLHF. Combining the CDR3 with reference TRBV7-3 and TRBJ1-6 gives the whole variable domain GAGVSQTPSNKVTEKGKYVELRCDPISGHTALYWYRQSLGQGPEFLIYFQGTGAADDSGLPNDRFFAVRPEGSVSTLKIQRTERGDSAVYLCASSPGINSPLHFGNGTRLTVT.